The clone carrying this T cell receptor (beta chain) has a handful of counts. Its antigen is unidentified. One entry per CDR3 protein results from TCRdb running MiXCR on the 5' RACE reads. The repertoire holds roughly 550,000 distinct CDR3 sequences, with roughly 20% as singletons. The sample is drawn from a study of T-cell memory formation after mild COVID-19. Overall study: TCR clusters were mostly confined to one donor each.

Study-wide results and limits: Contracting clones, day 15 to 85, had balanced CD4/CD8, and later expanders favored CD4+. CD4+ contracting clones were mainly CM and EM; CD8+ ones, EMRA. In second-wave clones peaking day 37, SARS-CoV-2 specificity remained unconfirmed.

Germline CDR1 reads KGHSH; CDR2 reads LQKENI. CDR3 size: 14 residues. Trimming cost V 1 base and J 6 bases, with 10 bases left between them. This TCR was recovered from an adult woman who had mild COVID-19 (a few samples of this study predate the infection). Cell type and time point are not known. The gene calls are TRBV18 and TRBJ2-1; D remains unclear. Sequencing input: PBMCs or a T cell subset sorted from them (not recorded which). In nucleotides, the CDR3 is TGTGCCAGCTCACCACGTGATAGTCCCAATGAGCAGTTCTTC. It specifies CASSPRDSPNEQFF.